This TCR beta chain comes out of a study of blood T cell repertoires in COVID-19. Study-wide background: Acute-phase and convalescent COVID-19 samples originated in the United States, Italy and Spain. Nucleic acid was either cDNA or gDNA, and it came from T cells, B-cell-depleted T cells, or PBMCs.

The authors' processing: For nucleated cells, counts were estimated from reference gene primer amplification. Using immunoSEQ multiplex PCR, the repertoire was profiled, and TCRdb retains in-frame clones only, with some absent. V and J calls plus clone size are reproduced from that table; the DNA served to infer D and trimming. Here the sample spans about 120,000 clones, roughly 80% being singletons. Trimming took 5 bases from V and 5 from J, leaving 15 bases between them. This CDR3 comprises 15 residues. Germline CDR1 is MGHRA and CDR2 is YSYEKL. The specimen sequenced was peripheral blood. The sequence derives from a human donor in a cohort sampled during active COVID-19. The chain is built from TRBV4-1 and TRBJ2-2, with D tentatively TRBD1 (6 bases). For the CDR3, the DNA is TGCGCCAGCAGCAACCGGACAGCTTTTACCGGGGAGCTGTTTTTT. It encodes CASSNRTAFTGELFF.